This note documents a single T cell receptor (beta chain) sequence. These data come from a study of blood T cell repertoires in COVID-19. Whole-study context: Samples taken during acute and convalescent COVID-19 were collected in the United States, Italy and Spain.

Clones were read by immunoSEQ multiplex PCR, and TCRdb kept only the in-frame ones, dropping some. Of over 20,000 clones listed, roughly 90% are singletons. There are 13 residues in the CDR3. The J segment lost 5 bases and the V segment lost 5 bases, leaving 3 bases of the junction unmatched. CDR1 SEHNR and CDR2 FQNEAQ come from the germline V gene (reference sequence). The TCR originated in a human donor in a cohort sampled during active COVID-19. The chain recombines TRBV7-9 with TRBJ2-5; TRBD2 matches 9 bases. The sample was peripheral blood. This chain's CDR3 is CASSLSGRETQYF. In nucleotides, the CDR3 is TGTGCCAGCAGCCTGAGCGGGAGGGAGACCCAGTACTTC.